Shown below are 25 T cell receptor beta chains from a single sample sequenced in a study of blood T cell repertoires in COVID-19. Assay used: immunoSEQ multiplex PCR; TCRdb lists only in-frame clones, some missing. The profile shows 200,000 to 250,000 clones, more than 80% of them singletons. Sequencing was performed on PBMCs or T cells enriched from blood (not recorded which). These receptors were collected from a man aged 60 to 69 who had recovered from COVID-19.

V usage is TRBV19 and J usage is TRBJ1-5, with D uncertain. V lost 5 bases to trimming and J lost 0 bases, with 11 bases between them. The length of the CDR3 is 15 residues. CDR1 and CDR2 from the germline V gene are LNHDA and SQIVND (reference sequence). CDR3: CASSSHTNSNQPQHF. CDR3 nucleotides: TGTGCCAGTAGTTCCCACACGAATAGCAATCAGCCCCAGCATTTT.

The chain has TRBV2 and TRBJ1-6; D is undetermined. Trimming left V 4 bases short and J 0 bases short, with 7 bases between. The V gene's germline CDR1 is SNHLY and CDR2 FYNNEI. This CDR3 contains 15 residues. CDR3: CASSVTSSYNSPLHF. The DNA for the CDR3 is TGTGCCAGCAGTGTCACGAGCTCCTATAATTCACCCCTCCACTTT.

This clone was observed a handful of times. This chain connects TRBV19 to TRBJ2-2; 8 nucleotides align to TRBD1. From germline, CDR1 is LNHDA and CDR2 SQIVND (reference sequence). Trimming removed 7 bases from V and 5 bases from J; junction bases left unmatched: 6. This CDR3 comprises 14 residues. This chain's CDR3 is CASTQYRGTGELFF. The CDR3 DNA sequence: TGTGCCAGTACCCAATACAGGGGGACCGGGGAGCTGTTTTTT.

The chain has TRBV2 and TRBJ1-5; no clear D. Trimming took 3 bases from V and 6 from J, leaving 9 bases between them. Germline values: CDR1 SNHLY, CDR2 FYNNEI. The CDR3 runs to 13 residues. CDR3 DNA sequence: TGTGCCAGCAGTGATAACATGGCTCAGCCCCAGCATTTT. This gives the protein CASSDNMAQPQHF. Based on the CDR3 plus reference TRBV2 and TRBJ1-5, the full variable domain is EPEVTQTPSHQVTQMGQEVILRCVPISNHLYFYWYRQILGQKVEFLVSFYNNEISEKSEIFDDQFSVERPDGSNFTLKIRSTKLEDSAMYFCASSDNMAQPQHFGDGTRLSIL.

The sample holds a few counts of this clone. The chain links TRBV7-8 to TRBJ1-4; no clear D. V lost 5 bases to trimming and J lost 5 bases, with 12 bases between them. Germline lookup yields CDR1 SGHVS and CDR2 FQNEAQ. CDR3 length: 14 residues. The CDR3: CASSRGLLNEKLFF. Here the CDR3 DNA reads TGTGCCAGCAGCCGAGGACTGCTCAATGAAAAACTGTTTTTT.

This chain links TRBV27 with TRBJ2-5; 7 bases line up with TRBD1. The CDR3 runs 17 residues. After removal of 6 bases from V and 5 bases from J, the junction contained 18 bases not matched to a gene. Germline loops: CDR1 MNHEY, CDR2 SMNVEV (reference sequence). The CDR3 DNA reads TGTGCCAGCAGACAAAACACCGGGGCAGGCAGGGGGGAGACCCAGTACTTC. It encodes CASRQNTGAGRGETQYF.

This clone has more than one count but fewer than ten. The DNA for the CDR3 is TGTGCCACCAGTATTCGACAAGCGGGCACCGGGGAGCTGTTTTTT. Its protein is CATSIRQAGTGELFF. V is TRBV24-1 and J is TRBJ2-2; weak D call: TRBD2 (6 bases). CDR1 and CDR2 (germline): KGHDR, SFDVKD. Trimming took 6 bases from V and 4 from J, leaving 14 bases between them. The CDR3 runs to 15 residues.

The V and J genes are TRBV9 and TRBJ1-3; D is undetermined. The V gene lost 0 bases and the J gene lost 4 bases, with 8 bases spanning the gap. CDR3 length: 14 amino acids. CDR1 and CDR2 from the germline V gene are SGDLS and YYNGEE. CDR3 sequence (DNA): TGTGCCAGCAGCGTAGTTGGGGAGGGAAACACCATATATTTT. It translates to CASSVVGEGNTIYF.

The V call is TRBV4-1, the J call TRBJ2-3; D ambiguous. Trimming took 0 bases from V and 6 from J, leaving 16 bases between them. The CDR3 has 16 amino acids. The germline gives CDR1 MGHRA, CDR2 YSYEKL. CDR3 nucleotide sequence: TGCGCCAGCAGCCAAGATTTCATCGACTTCATGGATACGCAGTATTTT. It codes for CASSQDFIDFMDTQYF.

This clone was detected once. CDR3 sequence reads: CASSPTTIAIQETQYF. Written as DNA, the CDR3 is TGTGCCAGCAGTCCCACCACCATAGCGATCCAAGAGACCCAGTACTTC. V is TRBV2 and J is TRBJ2-5, with TRBD2 as a possible D gene (5 bases). Trimming took off 5 bases at V and 1 base at J, with 17 bases between the two ends. Per the germline V gene, CDR1 is SNHLY and CDR2 is FYNNEI. This CDR3 region has 16 residues.

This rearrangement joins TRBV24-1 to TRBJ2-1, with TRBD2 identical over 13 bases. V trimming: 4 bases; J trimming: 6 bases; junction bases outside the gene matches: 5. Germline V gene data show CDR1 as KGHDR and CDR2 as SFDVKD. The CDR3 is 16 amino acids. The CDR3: CATSDLTSGGANEQFF. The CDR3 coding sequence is TGTGCCACCAGTGACCTCACTAGCGGGGGGGCCAATGAGCAGTTCTTC.

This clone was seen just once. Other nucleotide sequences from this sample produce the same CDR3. CDR3 DNA: TGTGCCAGCTCACTAGACACCCAAGAGACCCAGTACTTC. Protein product: CASSLDTQETQYF. The chain couples TRBV18 to TRBJ2-5; D gene uncertain. Trimming pared 4 bases from V and 1 base from J, leaving 7 bases between. Germline V gene lookup returns CDR1 KGHSH and CDR2 LQKENI. The CDR3 is made up of 13 amino acids.

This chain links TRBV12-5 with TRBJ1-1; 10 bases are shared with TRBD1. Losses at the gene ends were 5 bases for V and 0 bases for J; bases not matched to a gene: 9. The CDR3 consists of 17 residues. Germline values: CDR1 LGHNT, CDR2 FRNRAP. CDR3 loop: CASGPTGTGAMNTEAFF. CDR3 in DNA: TGTGCTAGTGGTCCAACCGGGACAGGGGCAATGAACACTGAAGCTTTCTTT.

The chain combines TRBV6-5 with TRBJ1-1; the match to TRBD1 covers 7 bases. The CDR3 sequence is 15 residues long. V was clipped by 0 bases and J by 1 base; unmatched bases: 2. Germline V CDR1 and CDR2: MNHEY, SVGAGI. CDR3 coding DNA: TGTGCCAGCAGTTACTCGAGGACAGGGAACACTGAAGCTTTCTTT. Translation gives CASSYSRTGNTEAFF.

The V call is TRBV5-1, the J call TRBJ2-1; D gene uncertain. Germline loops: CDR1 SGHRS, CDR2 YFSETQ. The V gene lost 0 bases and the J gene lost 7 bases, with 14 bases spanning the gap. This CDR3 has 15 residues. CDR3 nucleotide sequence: TGCGCCAGCAGCTTGGGGCAGGTCCCCTTGAATGAGCAGTTCTTC. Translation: CASSLGQVPLNEQFF. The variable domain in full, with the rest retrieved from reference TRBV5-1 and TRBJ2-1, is KAGVTQTPRYLIKTRGQQVTLSCSPISGHRSVSWYQQTPGQGLQFLFEYFSETQRNKGNFPGRFSGRQFSNSRSEMNVSTLELGDSALYLCASSLGQVPLNEQFFGPGTRLTVL.

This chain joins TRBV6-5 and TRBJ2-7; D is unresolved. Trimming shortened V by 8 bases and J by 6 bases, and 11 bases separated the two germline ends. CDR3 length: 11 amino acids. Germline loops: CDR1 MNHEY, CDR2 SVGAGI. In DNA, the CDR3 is TGTGCCAGCCGCGGATCGGGCGAGCAGTACTTC. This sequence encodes CASRGSGEQYF.

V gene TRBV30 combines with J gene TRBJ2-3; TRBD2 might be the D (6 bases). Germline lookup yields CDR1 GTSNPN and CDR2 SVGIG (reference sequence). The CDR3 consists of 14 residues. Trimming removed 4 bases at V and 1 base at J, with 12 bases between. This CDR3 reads CAWKWRGGTDTQYF. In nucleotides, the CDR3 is TGTGCCTGGAAGTGGAGGGGAGGCACAGATACGCAGTATTTT.

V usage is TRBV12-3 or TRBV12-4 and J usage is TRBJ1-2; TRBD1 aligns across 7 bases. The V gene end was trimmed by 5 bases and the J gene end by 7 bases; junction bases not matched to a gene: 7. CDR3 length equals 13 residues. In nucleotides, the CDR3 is TGTGCCAGCAGTCCCGGGACAGCGGCTGGCTACACCTTC. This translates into CASSPGTAAGYTF.

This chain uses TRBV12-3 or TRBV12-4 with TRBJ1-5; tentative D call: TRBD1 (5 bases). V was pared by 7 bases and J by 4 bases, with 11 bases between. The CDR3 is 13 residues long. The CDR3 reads CASKRDWNQPQHF. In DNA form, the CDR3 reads TGTGCCAGCAAGCGGGACTGGAATCAGCCCCAGCATTTT.

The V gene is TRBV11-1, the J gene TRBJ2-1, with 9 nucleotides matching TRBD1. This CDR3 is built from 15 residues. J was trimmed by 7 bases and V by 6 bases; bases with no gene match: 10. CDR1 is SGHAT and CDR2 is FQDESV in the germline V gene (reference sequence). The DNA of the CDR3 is TGTGCCAGCAGTTCAGCGGACAGGGGAGGTAATGAGCAGTTCTTC. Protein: CASSSADRGGNEQFF.

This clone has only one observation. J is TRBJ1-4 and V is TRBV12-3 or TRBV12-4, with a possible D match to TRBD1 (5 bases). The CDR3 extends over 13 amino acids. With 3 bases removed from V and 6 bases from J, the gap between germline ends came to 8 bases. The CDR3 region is CASSLGGDEKLFF. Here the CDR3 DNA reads TGTGCCAGCAGTTTGGGAGGGGATGAAAAACTGTTTTTT.

The CDR3 loop reads CASSQDDRGGTEAFF. The CDR3 DNA reads TGCGCCAGCAGCCAAGATGACAGGGGAGGGACTGAAGCTTTCTTT. The J gene is TRBJ1-1, the V gene TRBV4-3; TRBD1 matches at 8 bases. Germline V CDR1 and CDR2: LGHNA, YSLEER. Losses at the gene ends were 0 bases for V and 5 bases for J; bases not matched to a gene: 5. This CDR3 has 15 residues.

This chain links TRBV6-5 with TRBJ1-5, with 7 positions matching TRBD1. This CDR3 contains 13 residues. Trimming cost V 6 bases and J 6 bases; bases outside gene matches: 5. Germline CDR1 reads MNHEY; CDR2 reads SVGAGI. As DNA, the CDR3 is TGTGCCAGCAGGGATCAGGGGGGTCAGCCCCAGCATTTT. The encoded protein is CASRDQGGQPQHF.

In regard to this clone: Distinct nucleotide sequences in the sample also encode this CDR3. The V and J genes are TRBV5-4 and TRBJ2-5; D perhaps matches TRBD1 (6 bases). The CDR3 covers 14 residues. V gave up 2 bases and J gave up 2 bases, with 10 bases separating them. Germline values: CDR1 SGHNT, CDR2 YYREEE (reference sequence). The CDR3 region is CASSLSGVQETQYF. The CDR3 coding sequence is TGTGCCAGCAGCTTATCAGGGGTTCAAGAGACCCAGTACTTC.

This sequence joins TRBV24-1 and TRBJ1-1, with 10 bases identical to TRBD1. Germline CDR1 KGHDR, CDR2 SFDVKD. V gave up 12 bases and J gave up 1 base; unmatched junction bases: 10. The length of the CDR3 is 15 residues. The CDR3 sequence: CAVRDRGEGNTEAFF. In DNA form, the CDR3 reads TGTGCCGTCCGGGACAGGGGCGAAGGGAACACTGAAGCTTTCTTT.